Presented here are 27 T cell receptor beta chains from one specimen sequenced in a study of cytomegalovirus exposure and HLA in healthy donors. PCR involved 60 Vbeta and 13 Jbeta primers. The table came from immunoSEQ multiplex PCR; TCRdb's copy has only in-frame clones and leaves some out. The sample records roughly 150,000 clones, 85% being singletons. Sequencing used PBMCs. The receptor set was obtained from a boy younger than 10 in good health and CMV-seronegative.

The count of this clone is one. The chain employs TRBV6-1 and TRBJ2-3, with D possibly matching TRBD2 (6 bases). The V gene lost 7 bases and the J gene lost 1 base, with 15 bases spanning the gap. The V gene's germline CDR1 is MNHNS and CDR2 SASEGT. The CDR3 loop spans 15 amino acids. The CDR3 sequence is CASTKGRRGTDTQYF. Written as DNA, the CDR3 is TGTGCCAGCACCAAGGGGAGGCGGGGCACAGATACGCAGTATTTT.

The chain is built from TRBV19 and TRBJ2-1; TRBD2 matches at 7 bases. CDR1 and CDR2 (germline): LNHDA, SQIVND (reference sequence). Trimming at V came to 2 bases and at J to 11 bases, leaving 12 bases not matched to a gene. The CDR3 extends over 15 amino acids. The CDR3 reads CASSISPSSGIKQFF. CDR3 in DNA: TGTGCCAGTAGTATATCCCCTTCGAGCGGGATAAAGCAGTTCTTC.

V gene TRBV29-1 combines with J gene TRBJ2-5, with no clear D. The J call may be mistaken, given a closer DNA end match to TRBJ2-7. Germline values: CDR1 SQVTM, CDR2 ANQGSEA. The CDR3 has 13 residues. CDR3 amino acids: CSVEQESPYEQYF. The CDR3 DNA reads TGCAGCGTTGAACAGGAATCCCCCTACGAGCAGTACTTC.

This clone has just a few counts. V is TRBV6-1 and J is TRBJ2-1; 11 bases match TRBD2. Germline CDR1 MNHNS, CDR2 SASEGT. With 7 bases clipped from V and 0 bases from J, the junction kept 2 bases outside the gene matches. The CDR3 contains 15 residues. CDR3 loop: CASTGLAGSYNEQFF. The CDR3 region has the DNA TGTGCCAGCACCGGACTAGCGGGCTCCTACAATGAGCAGTTCTTC.

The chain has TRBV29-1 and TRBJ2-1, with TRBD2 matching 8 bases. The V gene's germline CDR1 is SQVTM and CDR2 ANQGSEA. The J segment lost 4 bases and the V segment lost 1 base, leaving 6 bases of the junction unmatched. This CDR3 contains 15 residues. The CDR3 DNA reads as TGCAGCGTTGAAGGGACCGGGGGGGCTTACAATGAGCAGTTCTTC. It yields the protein CSVEGTGGAYNEQFF.

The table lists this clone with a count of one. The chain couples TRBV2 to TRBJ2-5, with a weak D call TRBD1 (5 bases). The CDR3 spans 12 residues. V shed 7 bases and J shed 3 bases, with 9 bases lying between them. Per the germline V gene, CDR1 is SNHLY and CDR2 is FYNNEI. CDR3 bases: TGTGCCAGCACGGTAGGGGAAGAGACCCAGTACTTC. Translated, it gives CASTVGEETQYF.

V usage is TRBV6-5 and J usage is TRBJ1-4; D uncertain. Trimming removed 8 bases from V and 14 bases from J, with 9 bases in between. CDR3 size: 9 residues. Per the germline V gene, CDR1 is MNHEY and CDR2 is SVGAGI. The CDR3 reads CASVPGLFF. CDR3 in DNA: TGTGCCAGCGTTCCGGGGCTGTTTTTT.

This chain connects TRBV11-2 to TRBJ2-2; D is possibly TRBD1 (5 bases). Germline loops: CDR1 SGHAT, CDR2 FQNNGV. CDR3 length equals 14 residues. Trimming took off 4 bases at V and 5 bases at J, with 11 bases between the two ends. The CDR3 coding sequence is TGTGCCAGCAGCTGGGGCAGTGGGACCGGGGAGCTGTTTTTT. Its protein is CASSWGSGTGELFF.

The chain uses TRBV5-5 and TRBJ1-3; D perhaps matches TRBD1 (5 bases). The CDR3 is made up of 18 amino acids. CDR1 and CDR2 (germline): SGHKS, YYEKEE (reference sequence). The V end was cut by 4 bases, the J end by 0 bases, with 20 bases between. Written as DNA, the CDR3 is TGTGCCAGCAGCCTCGGATTGGAGGGACCACTCTCTGGAAACACCATATATTTT. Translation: CASSLGLEGPLSGNTIYF.

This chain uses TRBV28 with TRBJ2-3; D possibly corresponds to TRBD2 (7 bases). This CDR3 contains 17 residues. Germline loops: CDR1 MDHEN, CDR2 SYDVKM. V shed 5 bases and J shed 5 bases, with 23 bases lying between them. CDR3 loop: CASSPQGRGAGGDTQYF. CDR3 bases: TGTGCCAGCAGTCCCCAGGGCCGGGGGGCCGGTGGAGATACGCAGTATTTT.

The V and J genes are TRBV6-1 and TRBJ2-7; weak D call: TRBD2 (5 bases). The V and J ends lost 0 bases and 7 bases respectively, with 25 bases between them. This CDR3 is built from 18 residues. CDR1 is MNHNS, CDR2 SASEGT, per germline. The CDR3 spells CASSEALRRVLVRWEQYF. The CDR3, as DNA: TGTGCCAGCAGTGAAGCGCTTCGGCGGGTCCTGGTACGTTGGGAGCAGTACTTC.

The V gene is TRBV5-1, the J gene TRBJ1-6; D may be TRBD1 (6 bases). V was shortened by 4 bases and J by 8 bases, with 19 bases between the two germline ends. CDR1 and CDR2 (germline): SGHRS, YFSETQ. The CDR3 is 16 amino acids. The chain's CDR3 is CASSPYDRLGDSPLHF. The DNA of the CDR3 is TGCGCCAGCAGCCCGTATGACAGGTTGGGTGATTCACCCCTCCACTTT.

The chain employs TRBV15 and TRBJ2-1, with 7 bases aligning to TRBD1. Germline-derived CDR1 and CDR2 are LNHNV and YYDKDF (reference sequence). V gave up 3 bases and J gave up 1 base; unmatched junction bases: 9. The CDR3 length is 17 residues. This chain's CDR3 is CATSSSQTGWSYNEQFF. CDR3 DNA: TGTGCCACCAGCAGCAGCCAGACAGGGTGGTCCTACAATGAGCAGTTCTTC.

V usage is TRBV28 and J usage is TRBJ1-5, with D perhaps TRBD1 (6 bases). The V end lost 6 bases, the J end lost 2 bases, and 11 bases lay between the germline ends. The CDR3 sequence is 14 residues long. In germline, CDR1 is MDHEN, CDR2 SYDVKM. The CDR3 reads CASSRGQRNQPQHF. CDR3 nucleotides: TGTGCCAGCAGCCGGGGACAACGCAATCAGCCCCAGCATTTT.

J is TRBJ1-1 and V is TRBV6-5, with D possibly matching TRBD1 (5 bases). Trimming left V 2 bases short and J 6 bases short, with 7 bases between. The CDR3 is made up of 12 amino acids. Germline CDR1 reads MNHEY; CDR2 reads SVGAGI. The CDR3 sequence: CASSYQGSEAFF. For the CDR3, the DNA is TGTGCCAGCAGTTACCAGGGCTCTGAAGCTTTCTTT.

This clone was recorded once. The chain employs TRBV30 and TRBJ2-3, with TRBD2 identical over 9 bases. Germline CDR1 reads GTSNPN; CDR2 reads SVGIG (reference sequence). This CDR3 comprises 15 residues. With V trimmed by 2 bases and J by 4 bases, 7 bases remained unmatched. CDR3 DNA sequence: TGTGCCTGGAGTCCCAGCGGGAGGTGGGCAGATACGCAGTATTTT. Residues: CAWSPSGRWADTQYF.

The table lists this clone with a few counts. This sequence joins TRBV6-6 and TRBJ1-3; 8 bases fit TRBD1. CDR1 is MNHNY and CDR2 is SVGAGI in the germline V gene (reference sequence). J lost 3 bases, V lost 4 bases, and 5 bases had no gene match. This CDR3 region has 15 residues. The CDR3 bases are TGTGCCAGCAGTTCCCGACAGGGGAATGGAAACACCATATATTTT. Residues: CASSSRQGNGNTIYF.

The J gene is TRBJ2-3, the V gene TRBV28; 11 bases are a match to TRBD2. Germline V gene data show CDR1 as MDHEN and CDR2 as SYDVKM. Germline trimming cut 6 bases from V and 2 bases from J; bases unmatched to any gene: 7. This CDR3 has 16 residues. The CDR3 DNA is TGTGCCAGCAGAGCAGGACTAGCGGGTGACACAGATACGCAGTATTTT. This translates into CASRAGLAGDTDTQYF.

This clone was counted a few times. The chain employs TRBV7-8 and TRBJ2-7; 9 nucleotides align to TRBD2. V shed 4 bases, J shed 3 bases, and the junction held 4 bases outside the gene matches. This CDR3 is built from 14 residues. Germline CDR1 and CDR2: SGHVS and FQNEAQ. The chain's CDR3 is CASSSQTSGYEQYF. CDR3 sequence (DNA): TGTGCCAGCAGCTCACAGACTAGCGGCTACGAGCAGTACTTC.

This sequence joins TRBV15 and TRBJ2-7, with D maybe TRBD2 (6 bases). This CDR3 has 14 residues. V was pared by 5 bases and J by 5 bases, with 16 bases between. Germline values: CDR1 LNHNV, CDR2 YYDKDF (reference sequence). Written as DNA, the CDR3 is TGTGCCACCAGCCCGGGACTGGGATCGCACGAGCAGTACTTC. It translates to CATSPGLGSHEQYF.

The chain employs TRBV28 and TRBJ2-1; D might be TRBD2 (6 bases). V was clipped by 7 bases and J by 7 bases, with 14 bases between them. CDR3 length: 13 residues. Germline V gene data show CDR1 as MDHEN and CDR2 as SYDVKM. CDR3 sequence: CASIAAVSNEQFF. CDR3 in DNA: TGTGCCAGCATAGCGGCCGTCTCGAATGAGCAGTTCTTC.

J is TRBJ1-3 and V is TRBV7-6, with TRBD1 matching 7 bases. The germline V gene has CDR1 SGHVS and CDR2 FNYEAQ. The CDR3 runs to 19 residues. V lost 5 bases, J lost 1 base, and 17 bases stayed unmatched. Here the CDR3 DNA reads TGTGCCAGCAGCGAATACCGGGACAGCATTGAAAAGTCTGGAAACACCATATATTTT. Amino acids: CASSEYRDSIEKSGNTIYF.

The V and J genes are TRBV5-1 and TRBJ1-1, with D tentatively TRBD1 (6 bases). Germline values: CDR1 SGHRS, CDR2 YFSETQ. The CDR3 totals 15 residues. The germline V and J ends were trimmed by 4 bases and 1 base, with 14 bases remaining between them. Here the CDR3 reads CASSPRKGQNTEAFF. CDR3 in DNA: TGCGCCAGCAGCCCTCGAAAGGGACAGAACACTGAAGCTTTCTTT.

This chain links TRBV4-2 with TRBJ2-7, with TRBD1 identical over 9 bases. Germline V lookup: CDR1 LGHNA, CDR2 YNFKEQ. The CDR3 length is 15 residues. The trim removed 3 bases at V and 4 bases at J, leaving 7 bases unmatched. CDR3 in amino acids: CASSQPGQGMYEQYF. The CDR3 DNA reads TGTGCCAGCAGCCAGCCGGGACAGGGTATGTACGAGCAGTACTTC.

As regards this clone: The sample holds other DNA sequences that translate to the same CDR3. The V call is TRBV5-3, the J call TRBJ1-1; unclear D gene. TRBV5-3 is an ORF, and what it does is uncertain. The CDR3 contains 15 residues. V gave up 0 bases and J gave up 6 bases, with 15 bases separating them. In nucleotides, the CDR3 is TGTGCCAGAAGCTTGGACAGTGGTTTCAGTCCTGAAGCTTTCTTT. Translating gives CARSLDSGFSPEAFF.

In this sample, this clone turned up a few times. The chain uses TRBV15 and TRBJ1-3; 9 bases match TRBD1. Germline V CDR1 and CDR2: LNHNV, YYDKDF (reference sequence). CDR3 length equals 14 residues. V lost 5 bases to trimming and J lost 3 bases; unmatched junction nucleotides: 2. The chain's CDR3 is CATSGGQGGNTIYF. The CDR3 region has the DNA TGTGCCACCAGCGGGGGACAGGGTGGAAACACCATATATTTT.

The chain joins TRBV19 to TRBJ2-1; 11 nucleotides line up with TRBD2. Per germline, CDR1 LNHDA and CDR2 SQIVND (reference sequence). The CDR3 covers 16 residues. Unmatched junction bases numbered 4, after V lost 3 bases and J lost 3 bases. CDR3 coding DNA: TGTGCCAGTAGTATTTGGGGACTAGCGGTCTACAATGAGCAGTTCTTC. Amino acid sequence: CASSIWGLAVYNEQFF.